This T cell receptor beta chain was captured in a study of blood T cell repertoires in COVID-19. Measured with immunoSEQ multiplex PCR; TCRdb has only the in-frame clones, and not every one. This table has around 150,000 clones, more than 70% appearing once. Trimming took 2 bases from V and 9 from J; bases not matched to a gene: 5. CDR3 length equals 13 residues. CDR1 is SGHNT, CDR2 YENEEA, per germline. This clone was observed once. The chain joins TRBV11-3 to TRBJ1-1; 8 bases agree with TRBD1. The clonotype comes from a woman in her forties or fifties with acute or convalescent COVID-19. The sequencing input was peripheral blood. The CDR3 bases are TGTGCCAGCAGCTTATATGGGGACAGGAAAGCTTTCTTT. It is translated as CASSLYGDRKAFF.